The rows below give T cell receptor beta chains drawn from one sample of a study of shared clonotypes between healthy human individuals. Repertoires were generated with immunoSEQ multiplex PCR, while TCRdb's copy carries only in-frame clones and drops some. The data show more than 2 million clones, with roughly 94% seen just once and more than 0.1% held by the top ten. Material: naive CD4+ T cells sorted from blood. All receptors come from a man between 18 and 29 years old in good health. Each CDR3 is given with its conserved first and last residue. A D gene is named only where the DNA matches it firmly. Some rows have no size entry. The others give once, few or many, or a class for an expanded clone.

clone_size j_call d_call v_call cdr3_nt cdr3_aa
NA TRBJ2-6 NA TRBV6-1 TGTGCCAGCAGACTTTCGTCTGGGGCCAACGTCCTGACTTTC CASRLSSGANVLTF
NA TRBJ1-1 NA TRBV7-6 TGTGCCAGCAGCTTAGCTGAAGGGAGGAACACTGAAGCTTTCTTT CASSLAEGRNTEAFF
once TRBJ1-1 TRBD1 TRBV6-1 TGTGCCAGCAGTCGACAGGGTATCGACACTGAAGCTTTCTTT CASSRQGIDTEAFF
NA TRBJ1-5 NA TRBV4-2 TGTGCCAGCAGCCCCGACGGGATAAATCAGCCCCAGCATTTT CASSPDGINQPQHF
NA TRBJ2-1 NA TRBV11-2 TGTGCCAGCAGCTTCCGCACTACCAGCCAACCATACAATGAGCAGTTCTTC CASSFRTTSQPYNEQFF
NA TRBJ2-7 NA TRBV5-6 TGTGCCAGCAGCCCCCTCGGGCTGAACGAGCAGTACTTC CASSPLGLNEQYF
many TRBJ1-6 TRBD1 TRBV28 TGTGCCAGCAGCAGACAGGGGGGTTCACCCCTCCACTTT CASSRQGGSPLHF
NA TRBJ1-2 TRBD1 TRBV4-1 TGCGCCAGCAGCCAAGTCAGCCCCAGGGGGACAAATGGCTACACCTTC CASSQVSPRGTNGYTF
NA TRBJ2-1 NA TRBV18 TGTGCCAGCTCACCACCGGGAGTTTCGGATGAGCAGTTCTTC CASSPPGVSDEQFF
NA TRBJ2-7 TRBD2 TRBV15 TGTGCCACCAGCAGACGCACGGGGCGGGAGACCGACGAGCAGTACTTC CATSRRTGRETDEQYF
NA TRBJ1-3 NA TRBV30 TGTGCCTGGACTACCTCTGGAAACACCATATATTTT CAWTTSGNTIYF
NA TRBJ2-5 TRBD2 TRBV7-2 TGTGCCAGCAGCTCCGGACTAGCGCCATCCGAAGGGACCCAGTACTTC CASSSGLAPSEGTQYF
NA TRBJ2-7 TRBD2 TRBV12-5 TGTGCTAGTCATGAAGCGGGAGACCCTACGACGGAGCAGTACTTC CASHEAGDPTTEQYF
NA TRBJ2-3 TRBD2 TRBV10-3 TGTGCCATCAGTGATAGCGGGGCTGTTCCGGATACGCAGTATTTT CAISDSGAVPDTQYF
NA TRBJ1-6 NA TRBV7-2 TGTGCCAGCAGCCCGAAGACAGTCGTCAATTCACCCCTCCACTTT CASSPKTVVNSPLHF
NA TRBJ2-1 NA TRBV6-1 TGTGCCAGCAGTGAAAGGAGGTGGCAGGACCCTCTAGTAGCCAATGAGCAGTTCTTC CASSERRWQDPLVANEQFF
NA TRBJ1-1 NA TRBV10-3 TGTGCCATCAATCCCGGGACACTGAACACTGAAGCTTTCTTT CAINPGTLNTEAFF
NA TRBJ1-1 NA TRBV27 TGTGCCAGCAGCCGGACGGAGAACACTGAAGCTTTCTTT CASSRTENTEAFF
NA TRBJ1-5 NA TRBV19 TGTGCCAGTAGCACAGATAGCAATCAGCCCCAGCATTTT CASSTDSNQPQHF
NA TRBJ1-3 NA TRBV5-1 TGCGCCAGCAGCTTGGAGCCGTACTCTGGAAACACCATATATTTT CASSLEPYSGNTIYF
NA TRBJ2-7 TRBD1 TRBV5-1 TGCGCCAGCAGCTATGACAGGGGTTGGACTTACGAGCAGTACTTC CASSYDRGWTYEQYF
NA TRBJ2-5 NA TRBV9 TGTGCCAGCAGCGTAGGCTATAGCGGAGGGCAAGAGACCCAGTACTTC CASSVGYSGGQETQYF
NA TRBJ2-7 NA TRBV29-1 TGCAGCGCAGCTCGGGTTGGGGAGCAGTACTTC CSAARVGEQYF